This T cell receptor (beta chain) stems from a study of T cells in Graves' hyperthyroidism and ophthalmopathy. Points from the study as a whole: Before onset, by a median of approximately 5.9 months, the model predicted ophthalmopathy.

J gave up 2 bases and V 3 bases, and 6 bases lay outside the gene matches. CDR3 length: 15 residues. Germline CDR1 is SGDLS and CDR2 is YYNGEE. Diagnoses were made from clinical symptoms, serum measures (thyroxine and TRAb), thyroid ultrasound and orbital computed tomography. This clonotype came up a few times. The antigen is not known. Authors of the study amplified TCR beta CDR3 regions from RNA transcripts. The HTBI set primed first-round TCR CDR3 RT-PCR. One entry per CDR3 protein, called by TCRdb with MiXCR from the multiplex PCR reads. The sample lists 600,000 to 800,000 distinct CDR3 sequences, approximately 40% seen once, with less than 40% in the top ten.

Material: blood. This receptor was identified in a woman in her thirties or forties with Graves' hyperthyroidism. The rearrangement joins TRBV9 to TRBJ2-5; TRBD2 matches at 8 bases. CDR3 DNA sequence: TGTGCCAGCAGCGGACCTACTAGCGGTCAAGAGACCCAGTACTTC. Translated, it gives CASSGPTSGQETQYF.